One and the same sample provided the 27 T cell receptor beta chains below, sequenced in a study of cytomegalovirus exposure and HLA in healthy donors. PCR was performed using 60 Vbeta and 13 Jbeta primers. TCRdb keeps only in-frame clones here, not all; method: immunoSEQ multiplex PCR. Here the sample spans about 96,000 clones, approximately 74% being singletons. Source material: PBMCs. The receptors stem from a woman in her 70s in good health and CMV-seropositive.

The chain is built from TRBV7-2 and TRBJ1-6; 10 nucleotides agree with TRBD1. This CDR3 has 14 residues. The ends lost 4 bases at V and 11 bases at J; junction bases unmatched: 5. CDR1 is SGHTA, CDR2 FQGNSA, per germline. CDR3 DNA sequence: TGTGCCAGCAGCTCCCGGGACAGGGGTACACCCCTCCACTTT. It codes for CASSSRDRGTPLHF.

In its sample, this clone was seen once. The V call is TRBV2, the J call TRBJ2-2; D may be TRBD2 (7 bases). Germline CDR1 and CDR2: SNHLY and FYNNEI. The V gene lost 8 bases and the J gene lost 4 bases, with 20 bases spanning the gap. There are 16 residues in the CDR3. The CDR3 DNA sequence: TGTGCCAGCCGGGGGTGGGGGGGCTTTGGCACCGGGGAGCTGTTTTTT. It translates to CASRGWGGFGTGELFF.

The chain is built from TRBV6-1 and TRBJ1-3; no definite D call. The CDR3 is 14 residues long. Looked up from germline, CDR1 is MNHNS and CDR2 is SASEGT. V shed 9 bases and J shed 0 bases, with 12 bases lying between them. In DNA, the CDR3 is TGTGCCAGTTGGACTGCGAGCTCTGGAAACACCATATATTTT. Translating it yields CASWTASSGNTIYF.

The chain recombines TRBV28 with TRBJ1-1; TRBD1 matches at 9 bases. After removal of 6 bases from V and 10 bases from J, the junction contained 12 bases not matched to a gene. The germline V gene has CDR1 MDHEN and CDR2 SYDVKM. The CDR3 sequence is 14 residues long. The CDR3 is CASSSSRTGASAFF. The CDR3 coding sequence is TGTGCCAGCAGCAGTAGCAGGACAGGGGCCTCAGCTTTCTTT.

V and J are TRBV28 and TRBJ2-7, with 10 bases lining up with TRBD1. The CDR3 consists of 18 residues. The V segment lost 3 bases and the J segment 2 bases; nucleotides outside the gene matches: 13. From germline, CDR1 is MDHEN and CDR2 SYDVKM. CDR3 loop: CASSFMGQGPNLPYEQYF. The CDR3 bases are TGTGCCAGCAGTTTTATGGGACAGGGGCCAAATCTCCCCTACGAGCAGTACTTC.

The rearrangement links TRBV9 to TRBJ2-5, with 7 bases matching TRBD1. The end of the DNA aligns better with TRBJ2-7, so the J call may be wrong. Germline lookup yields CDR1 SGDLS and CDR2 YYNGEE. The CDR3 consists of 15 residues. The CDR3 is CASSVSGTVSYEQYF. In DNA, the CDR3 is TGTGCCAGCAGCGTATCGGGGACAGTCTCCTACGAGCAGTACTTC.

CDR3 sequence: CASSITSLGELFF. DNA of the CDR3: TGCGCCAGCAGCATTACTAGCCTCGGGGAGCTGTTTTTT. The rearrangement uses TRBV5-1 and TRBJ2-2; weak D call: TRBD2 (6 bases). The V and J ends lost 4 bases and 7 bases respectively, with 11 bases between them. Germline V gene sequence: CDR1 SGHRS, CDR2 YFSETQ. This CDR3 region has 13 residues. Full variable domain (outside the CDR3, taken from reference TRBV5-1 and TRBJ2-2): KAGVTQTPRYLIKTRGQQVTLSCSPISGHRSVSWYQQTPGQGLQFLFEYFSETQRNKGNFPGRFSGRQFSNSRSEMNVSTLELGDSALYLCASSITSLGELFFGEGSRLTVL.

CDR3 in DNA: TGTGCCAGCAGCTTAACTGGGACAGGTTTACACGAGCAGTACTTC. Its protein product is CASSLTGTGLHEQYF. V and J are TRBV7-3 and TRBJ2-7; 8 nucleotides align to TRBD1. The germline CDR1 and CDR2 sequences are SGHTA and FQGTGA. V lost 0 bases to trimming and J lost 5 bases; unmatched junction nucleotides: 6. The CDR3 runs to 15 residues.

The chain joins TRBV28 to TRBJ1-1; D gene unclear. In germline, CDR1 is MDHEN, CDR2 SYDVKM. V lost 5 bases, J lost 11 bases, and 12 bases lay in between. CDR3 size: 11 residues. This chain's CDR3 is CASSLEGVAFF. The DNA for the CDR3 is TGTGCCAGCAGTCTCGAGGGAGTGGCTTTCTTT.

The sample holds a few counts of this clone. The J gene is TRBJ2-4, the V gene TRBV29-1, with TRBD2 matching 7 bases. Losses at the gene ends were 1 base for V and 12 bases for J; bases not matched to a gene: 6. The CDR3 runs to 12 residues. Per the germline V gene, CDR1 is SQVTM and CDR2 is ANQGSEA. This chain's CDR3 is CSVEVAGDDQYF. The DNA of the CDR3 is TGCAGCGTTGAAGTGGCGGGAGATGATCAGTACTTC.

The table lists this clone with a count of one. The chain links TRBV4-2 to TRBJ1-2; TRBD1 agrees at 7 bases. J gave up 2 bases and V 2 bases, and 5 bases lay outside the gene matches. Germline loops: CDR1 LGHNA, CDR2 YNFKEQ. This CDR3 has 15 residues. The DNA for the CDR3 is TGTGCCAGCAGCCAAACACAGGGGAGGAACTATGGCTACACCTTC. Amino acid sequence: CASSQTQGRNYGYTF.

This clone was observed a few times. The J gene is TRBJ2-2, the V gene TRBV9, with a weak D call TRBD2 (6 bases). Trimming took off 0 bases at V and 3 bases at J, with 12 bases between the two ends. Germline CDR1 SGDLS, CDR2 YYNGEE. The CDR3 covers 16 residues. CDR3 in amino acids: CASSVGVSGYTGELFF. The CDR3 nucleotides are TGTGCCAGCAGCGTAGGGGTTAGCGGCTACACCGGGGAGCTGTTTTTT.

There are a few counts of this clone. This chain joins TRBV4-1 and TRBJ2-7; TRBD2 matches at 9 bases. The trim removed 0 bases at V and 0 bases at J, leaving 9 bases unmatched. Germline CDR1 is MGHRA and CDR2 is YSYEKL. This CDR3 has 18 residues. CDR3 protein: CASSQDPRGGGASYEQYF. The DNA of the CDR3 is TGCGCCAGCAGCCAAGATCCCCGCGGCGGGGGGGCCTCCTACGAGCAGTACTTC.

This chain uses TRBV6-5 with TRBJ1-5, with D possibly being TRBD1 (6 bases). Trimming took 5 bases from V and 9 from J, leaving 17 bases between them. The CDR3 length is 14 residues. Germline V gene lookup returns CDR1 MNHEY and CDR2 SVGAGI. CDR3 sequence: CASSAGTQDLPQHF. CDR3 DNA sequence: TGTGCCAGCAGTGCCGGGACACAGGATCTGCCCCAGCATTTT.

The rearrangement uses TRBV2 and TRBJ2-3, with a possible D match to TRBD2 (5 bases). Germline V gives CDR1 SNHLY, CDR2 FYNNEI. V lost 7 bases to trimming and J lost 7 bases, with 12 bases between them. This CDR3 comprises 12 residues. The CDR3 DNA is TGTGCCAGCACTGCCTACGGGAATACGCAGTATTTT. It encodes CASTAYGNTQYF.

The genes are TRBV27 and TRBJ2-1; no firm D call. This CDR3 contains 14 residues. Germline CDR1 MNHEY, CDR2 SMNVEV (reference sequence). V was cut by 4 bases and J by 3 bases, with 10 bases left in between. CDR3 sequence reads: CASSSQSFYNEQFF. The CDR3, as DNA: TGTGCCAGCAGTTCACAGAGCTTCTACAATGAGCAGTTCTTC.

This chain links TRBV5-1 with TRBJ2-1; D may be TRBD1 (6 bases). The CDR3 is made up of 14 amino acids. CDR1 is SGHRS and CDR2 is YFSETQ in the germline V gene. V was trimmed by 4 bases and J by 10 bases, leaving 18 bases between them. Here the CDR3 DNA reads TGCGCCAGCAGCGTGCAGGGTTCGCAGGGGGAGCAGTTCTTC. It yields the protein CASSVQGSQGEQFF.

The chain is built from TRBV6-1 and TRBJ1-1, with TRBD1 matching 9 bases. Trimming cost V 3 bases and J 0 bases; bases outside gene matches: 5. In germline, CDR1 is MNHNS, CDR2 SASEGT. The CDR3 runs 16 residues. CDR3 in DNA: TGTGCCAGCAGTGATAATGGACAGGGGATGAACACTGAAGCTTTCTTT. Protein: CASSDNGQGMNTEAFF.

The V gene is TRBV10-3, the J gene TRBJ2-3; 8 bases map to TRBD2. The trim removed 6 bases at V and 1 base at J, leaving 6 bases unmatched. CDR3 length: 15 residues. Germline V CDR1 and CDR2: ENHRY, SYGVKD. CDR3 in DNA: TGTGCCATCAGGGGGGGACTAGGGGGCACAGATACGCAGTATTTT. It translates to CAIRGGLGGTDTQYF.

The V gene is TRBV20-1, the J gene TRBJ2-5; D not certain. With 3 bases removed from V and 5 bases from J, the gap between germline ends came to 7 bases. This CDR3 is built from 11 residues. The germline V gene has CDR1 DFQATT and CDR2 SNEGSKA (reference sequence). The CDR3 here is CSASPGETQYF. The CDR3 nucleotides read TGCAGTGCTAGTCCCGGGGAGACCCAGTACTTC.

The sample holds one count of this clone. The CDR3 sequence is CASSLGGRNTIYF. CDR3 nucleotides: TGCGCCAGCAGCTTGGGGGGCAGAAACACCATATATTTT. The V call is TRBV5-1, the J call TRBJ1-3; possible D gene TRBD1, 5 bases. Trimming stripped 0 bases from V and 5 bases from J, with 6 bases between. Germline-derived CDR1 and CDR2 are SGHRS and YFSETQ. The CDR3 runs to 13 residues.

The genes are TRBV2 and TRBJ1-6, with 11 bases aligning to TRBD1. Germline CDR1 reads SNHLY; CDR2 reads FYNNEI. J lost 8 bases, V lost 9 bases, and 3 bases had no gene match. This CDR3 spans 13 amino acids. This CDR3 reads CARKGQGDSPLHF. Here the CDR3 DNA reads TGTGCCAGAAAGGGACAGGGGGATTCACCCCTCCACTTT. Full variable domain (missing parts from reference TRBV2 and TRBJ1-6): EPEVTQTPSHQVTQMGQEVILRCVPISNHLYFYWYRQILGQKVEFLVSFYNNEISEKSEIFDDQFSVERPDGSNFTLKIRSTKLEDSAMYFCARKGQGDSPLHFGNGTRLTVT.

The rearrangement uses TRBV5-3 and TRBJ2-7; D is possibly TRBD1 (5 bases). TRBV5-3 is known as an ORF, though its function is uncertain. Trimming left V 0 bases short and J 1 base short, with 23 bases between. This CDR3 comprises 19 residues. The CDR3 coding sequence is TGTGCCAGAAGCTTGGCGGTTAGGCAGGGCCCTGGGGTTTCCTACGAGCAGTACTTC. This codes for CARSLAVRQGPGVSYEQYF.

The genes are TRBV5-1 and TRBJ2-7; TRBD2 might be the D (6 bases). CDR1 is SGHRS, CDR2 YFSETQ, per germline. V was clipped by 4 bases and J by 6 bases, with 20 bases between them. The CDR3 is 15 amino acids. CDR3 DNA: TGCGCCAGCAGCCCGTCTTGGGGGGTTATGGGCGAGCAGTACTTC. Protein product: CASSPSWGVMGEQYF.

The J gene is TRBJ1-6, the V gene TRBV11-3; D call uncertain. Trimming cost V 0 bases and J 7 bases, with 7 bases left between them. This CDR3 spans 14 amino acids. Germline-derived CDR1 and CDR2 are SGHNT and YENEEA. The DNA of the CDR3 is TGTGCCAGCAGCTTAGAGGGTAGCAATTCACCCCTCCACTTT. The encoded protein is CASSLEGSNSPLHF.

The chain carries TRBV30 and TRBJ2-1; TRBD2 aligns across 7 bases. The length of the CDR3 is 16 residues. Germline V CDR1 and CDR2: GTSNPN, SVGIG (reference sequence). Trimming at V came to 3 bases and at J to 0 bases, leaving 8 bases not matched to a gene. CDR3 nucleotide sequence: TGTGCCTGGAGCTGGGGGGGTGATAGCTCCTACAATGAGCAGTTCTTC. Its translation: CAWSWGGDSSYNEQFF.

This chain uses TRBV5-4 with TRBJ2-1, with 14 bases lining up with TRBD2. Germline loops: CDR1 SGHNT, CDR2 YYREEE (reference sequence). CDR3 length: 16 residues. With 4 bases clipped from V and 7 bases from J, the junction kept 7 bases outside the gene matches. The CDR3 reads CASSKPGLAGENEQFF. The CDR3 nucleotides read TGTGCCAGCAGCAAACCGGGACTAGCGGGGGAAAATGAGCAGTTCTTC.